Shown below are 8 T cell receptor beta chains from a single sample sequenced in a study of T cells in women clearing cervical HPV infection. TCRdb's copy holds only in-frame clones and misses some; the assay was immunoSEQ multiplex PCR. In total, the table holds about 23,000 clones. The material sequenced was blood buffy coat. The receptors were sampled from a woman aged 18 to 75 with a cervical HPV16 infection that either progressed to CIN3+ or cleared (not recorded which).

Comments on this clone: The DNA ends 3 residues before the CDR3 does, and the rest of the CDR3 is filled in from the germline J gene. This chain uses TRBV7-8 with TRBJ1-5; 8 bases are shared with TRBD1. The V and J ends lost 5 bases and 7 bases, in that order; junction bases with no gene match: 7. The germline V gene has CDR1 SGHVS and CDR2 FQNEAQ. There are 14 residues in the CDR3. CDR3 bases read: TGTGCCAGCAGCCACACAGGGGGGTGGCAGCCC. This encodes CASSHTGGWQP. The complete CDR3 reads CASSHTGGWQPQHF. Combining the CDR3 with reference TRBV7-8 and TRBJ1-5 gives the whole variable domain GAGVSQSPRYKVAKRGQDVALRCDPISGHVSLFWYQQALGQGPEFLTYFQNEAQLDKSGLPSDRFFAERPEGSVSTLKIQRTQQEDSAVYLCASSHTGGWQPQHFGDGTRLSIL.

Points on this clone: The CDR3 is cut off 3 residues early in the read; its end comes from the germline J gene. The rearrangement joins TRBV29-1 to TRBJ2-1, with 12 bases aligning to TRBD2. Per germline, CDR1 SQVTM and CDR2 ANQGSEA. This CDR3 is 14 amino acids long. The trim removed 7 bases at V and 8 bases at J, leaving 9 bases unmatched. The CDR3 bases that were read are TGCAGCGCCGACACTAGCGGGGGGCCCGATGAG. Protein sequence: CSADTSGGPDE. The whole CDR3 region reads CSADTSGGPDEQFF.

A remark on this clone: Read sequence stops 3 residues before the CDR3 end, and the germline J gene provides the missing end. The V and J genes are TRBV7-6 and TRBJ2-1, with D possibly TRBD2 on 6 matching bases. Germline V gene sequence: CDR1 SGHVS, CDR2 FNYEAQ. The V end was cut by 3 bases, the J end by 9 bases, with 18 bases between. CDR3 size: 15 residues. The sequenced CDR3 bases are TGTGCCAGCAGCTTGCTTGGCGGGATCGAAAGTGAG. It yields the protein CASSLLGGIESE. The whole CDR3 protein reads CASSLLGGIESEQFF.

With regard to this clone: From the germline J gene comes the end of the CDR3, since the read stops 3 residues before it. The rearrangement joins TRBV18 to TRBJ1-5; D is possibly TRBD1 (5 bases). Germline-derived CDR1 and CDR2 are KGHSH and LQKENI. V was cut by 3 bases and J by 0 bases, with 15 bases left in between. The CDR3 sequence is 17 residues long. CDR3 loop: CASSPLAQGVSNQPQHF. The CDR3 bases that were read are TGTGCCAGCTCACCCCTCGCACAAGGGGTTAGCAATCAGCCC.

About this clone: The CDR3 end is not reached by the read, which stops 3 residues before it; the germline J gene fills it in. J is TRBJ2-1 and V is TRBV12-3 or TRBV12-4; tentative D call: TRBD2 (7 bases). The CDR3 length is 18 residues. V lost 5 bases and J lost 1, with 21 bases in between. This CDR3 is CASSQSQGWGGSYNEQFF. The DNA read from the CDR3 is TGTGCCAGCAGTCAAAGCCAGGGGTGGGGGGGGTCCTACAATGAG.

A word on this clone: With the read ending 3 residues before the CDR3 end, the germline J gene is used to fill in that end. The chain combines TRBV20-1 with TRBJ1-1; unclear D gene. This CDR3 has 14 residues. The germline V gene encodes CDR1 DFQATT and CDR2 SNEGSKA (reference sequence). Deletions cut 5 bases from V and 0 bases from J, with 13 bases between. The CDR3 reads CSAGAVAMNTEAFF. Partial CDR3 DNA: TGCAGTGCTGGAGCGGTAGCTATGAACACTGAA.

The sequenced CDR3 bases are TGCAGTGCTTCGGACAGGGGGCGGGATTTGGGTGAAAAA. Protein product: CSASDRGRDLGEK. The full CDR3 protein reads CSASDRGRDLGEKLFF. The V gene is TRBV20-1, the J gene TRBJ1-4, with TRBD1 identical over 11 bases. The CDR3 is cut off 3 residues early in the read; its end comes from the germline J gene. The CDR3 runs 16 residues. Germline V CDR1 and CDR2: DFQATT, SNEGSKA (reference sequence). The trim removed 5 bases at V and 7 bases at J, leaving 12 bases unmatched.

About this clone: From the germline J gene comes the end of the CDR3, since the read stops 3 residues before it. The chain is built from TRBV29-1 and TRBJ1-2; 7 bases agree with TRBD1. The CDR3 has 14 amino acids. Germline V CDR1 and CDR2: SQVTM, ANQGSEA. Germline trimming cut 4 bases from V and 1 base from J; bases unmatched to any gene: 6. CDR3 amino acids: CSVVSGGSNYGYTF. CDR3 DNA, as far as it was read: TGCAGCGTTGTGTCAGGGGGAAGTAACTATGGC.